The rows below give T cell receptor beta chains drawn from one sample of a study of T cell responses to AZD1222 COVID-19 vaccine. Only in-frame clones appear in the TCRdb table, and some are missing; sequencing was by immunoSEQ multiplex PCR. The sample includes about 77,000 clones, under 95% of them seen just once. Specimen: peripheral blood, collected 28 days after the second AZD1222 dose. The receptor source for this set is an adult who received the AZD1222 COVID-19 vaccine. Each CDR3 is given with its conserved first and last residue. D genes are given only for firm matches. Not all rows give a size; the values are once, few, many and, for expanded clones, a class.

NA	NA	TRBV7-6	TRBJ1-1	14	TGTGCCAGCAGCTTGAAGGCCGGGAACACTGAAGCTTTCTTT	CASSLKAGNTEAFF
NA	NA	TRBV27	TRBJ1-6	14	TGTGCCAGCAGTTTAATAATTTATAATTCACCCCTCCACTTT	CASSLIIYNSPLHF
TRBD2	NA	TRBV6-5	TRBJ2-7	15	TGTGCCAGCAGTTCCGGCTCGGGACTAGCGGGCGAGCAGTACTTC	CASSSGSGLAGEQYF
TRBD2	NA	TRBV29-1	TRBJ2-7	15	TGCAGCGCCAATATTTTAGCGGGAAAAGACTACGAGCAGTACTTC	CSANILAGKDYEQYF
NA	NA	TRBV5-4	TRBJ2-7	12	TGTGCCAGCAGCGACCAGGCCTACGAGCAGTACTTC	CASSDQAYEQYF
NA	NA	TRBV12-5	TRBJ1-3	21	TGTGCTAGTGGTTTGGTACTAGCCGGGGGTGACCTTCCGTCATCCGGAAACACCATATATTTT	CASGLVLAGGDLPSSGNTIYF
TRBD2	NA	TRBV19	TRBJ2-1	15	TGTGCCAGTAGCATCCCCACCGGGAGGGGGAATGAGCAGTTCTTC	CASSIPTGRGNEQFF
NA	once	TRBV28	TRBJ1-1	13	TGTGCCAGTGGGAGTCGACAACACACTGAAGCTTTCTTT	CASGSRQHTEAFF
TRBD2	NA	TRBV10-2	TRBJ2-2	14	TGCGCCAGCAGGACTAGCGGGAACACCGGGGAGCTGTTTTTT	CASRTSGNTGELFF
NA	NA	TRBV5-5	TRBJ1-5	13	TGTGCCAGCAGCTTGCCGGGTAATCAGCCCCAGCATTTT	CASSLPGNQPQHF
NA	NA	TRBV29-1	TRBJ2-1	13	TGCAGCGTTGAGGACGGGAATGGCAATGAGCAGTTCTTC	CSVEDGNGNEQFF
NA	NA	TRBV9	TRBJ1-5	16	TGTGCCAGCAGCGTAGGGGCGTCGGAAAGGAATCAGCCCCAGCATTTT	CASSVGASERNQPQHF
NA	NA	TRBV11-3	TRBJ2-7	14	TGTGCCAGCAGCTTAGGGCAGGGTCCACACGAGCAGTACTTC	CASSLGQGPHEQYF
NA	NA	TRBV19	TRBJ1-2	12	TGTGCCAGCTCACCAGGGGTCCCTGGCTACACCTTC	CASSPGVPGYTF
NA	NA	TRBV6-1	TRBJ1-5	14	TGTGCCAGCAGTGATCTGCAGGTCAATCAGCCCCAGCATTTT	CASSDLQVNQPQHF
NA	NA	TRBV6-5	TRBJ1-2	12	TGTGCCAGCAGTACACGGACGGGCGGCTACACCTTC	CASSTRTGGYTF
NA	NA	TRBV2	TRBJ1-1	13	TGTGCCAGCAGGTCGGACATGAACACTGAAGCTTTCTTT	CASRSDMNTEAFF
NA	NA	TRBV15	TRBJ2-5	15	TGTGCCACCAGCAGGGCTTCGATGTGGGGGGAGACCCAGTACTTC	CATSRASMWGETQYF
NA	NA	TRBV21-1	TRBJ2-2	18	TGTGCCAGCAGCAAAATTGCGGGGACTAGCGGGAGTTCCGGGGAGCTGTTTTTT	CASSKIAGTSGSSGELFF
TRBD2	NA	TRBV4-2	TRBJ2-2	16	TGTGCCAGCAGCCAGGGGAGAGCGGGAGTACTCGGGGAGCTGTTTTTT	CASSQGRAGVLGELFF
NA	NA	TRBV19	TRBJ1-2	15	TGTGCCAGTAGTATTTCGGGGGGCGGGACCTATGGCTACACCTTC	CASSISGGGTYGYTF
TRBD1	NA	TRBV6-6	TRBJ2-5	15	TGTGCCAGCAGTTACTCGACAGGGGGCGGGGAGACCCAGTACTTC	CASSYSTGGGETQYF
NA	NA	TRBV6-5	TRBJ2-1	11	TGTGCCAGCAGTTACTCCGGTGAGCAGTTCTTC	CASSYSGEQFF
NA	NA	TRBV6-5	TRBJ1-2	11	TGTGCCAGCATTGGACAGCGCGGCTACACCTTC	CASIGQRGYTF
TRBD1	once	TRBV7-3	TRBJ2-1	15	TGTGCCAGCAGCTCTACCGGGACAGGGGATTCTGAGCAGTTCTTC	CASSSTGTGDSEQFF
TRBD1	NA	TRBV7-3	TRBJ1-1	15	TGTGCCAGCAGCTTTGGACAGGTTCTGAACACTGAAGCTTTCTTT	CASSFGQVLNTEAFF
TRBD2	few	TRBV7-2	TRBJ2-4	16	TGTGCCAGCAGCGCCGGACTAGCGGGTTCAAGAAACATTCAGTACTTC	CASSAGLAGSRNIQYF
NA	NA	TRBV3-1/TRBV3-2	TRBJ1-6	15	TGTGCCAGCAGCCAAGGTAGAGGGAATAATTCACCCCTCCACTTT	CASSQGRGNNSPLHF
NA	NA	TRBV7-9	TRBJ2-5	13	TGTGCCAGCAGCTTAGAGTTCGGGGAGACCCAGTACTTC	CASSLEFGETQYF
TRBD2	NA	TRBV19	TRBJ2-3	16	TGTGCCAGTAGTACGGGGACTAGCGGGTCCACAGATACGCAGTATTTT	CASSTGTSGSTDTQYF
TRBD1	NA	TRBV6-2/TRBV6-3	TRBJ2-7	15	TGTGCCAGCAGTTGGGGGGGACAGGGGGGCTACGAGCAGTACTTC	CASSWGGQGGYEQYF
TRBD1	NA	TRBV10-3	TRBJ1-2	16	TGTGCCATCAGTGAGACTCCGGGACAGGGGAACTATGGCTACACCTTC	CAISETPGQGNYGYTF
NA	NA	TRBV19	TRBJ2-7	13	TGTGCCAGTGCCCAGGGGCGCTTCTACGAGCAGTACTTC	CASAQGRFYEQYF